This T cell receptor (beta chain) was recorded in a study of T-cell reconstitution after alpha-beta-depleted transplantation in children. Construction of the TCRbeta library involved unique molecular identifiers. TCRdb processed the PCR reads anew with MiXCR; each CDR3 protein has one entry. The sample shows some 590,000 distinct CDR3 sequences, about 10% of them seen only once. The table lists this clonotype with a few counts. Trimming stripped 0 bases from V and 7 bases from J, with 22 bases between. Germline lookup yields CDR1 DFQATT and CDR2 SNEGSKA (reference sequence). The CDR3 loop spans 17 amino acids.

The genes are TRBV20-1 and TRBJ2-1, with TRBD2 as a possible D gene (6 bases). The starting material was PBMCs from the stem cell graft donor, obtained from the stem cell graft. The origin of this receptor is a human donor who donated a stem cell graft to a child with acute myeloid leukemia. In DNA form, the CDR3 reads TGCAGTGCTAGAGATTCATCGGCTCGACGGGAGAGGAATGAGCAGTTCTTC. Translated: CSARDSSARRERNEQFF.